This entry is about one TCR beta chain. This entry is derived from a study of blood T cell repertoires in COVID-19. Sequencing used immunoSEQ multiplex PCR; TCRdb keeps in-frame clones, though not all of them. The sample holds approximately 300,000 clones, approximately 90% seen once. J gave up 0 bases and V 3 bases, and 3 bases lay outside the gene matches. CDR1 is SGDLS, CDR2 YYNGEE, per germline. The CDR3 has 16 residues. This receptor was taken from a woman aged 30 to 39 who had been exposed to COVID-19. V and J are TRBV9 and TRBJ2-5; TRBD2 agrees at 12 bases. Source material: PBMCs or T cells enriched from blood (not recorded which). The CDR3 spells CASSEGLAGNQETQYF. CDR3 DNA sequence: TGTGCCAGCAGCGAAGGACTAGCGGGGAACCAAGAGACCCAGTACTTC.